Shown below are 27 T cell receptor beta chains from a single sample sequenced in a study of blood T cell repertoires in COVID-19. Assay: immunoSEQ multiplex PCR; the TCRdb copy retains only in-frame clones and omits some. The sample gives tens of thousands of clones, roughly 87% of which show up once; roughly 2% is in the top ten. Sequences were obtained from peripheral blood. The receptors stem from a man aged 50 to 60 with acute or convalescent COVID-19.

The CDR3 DNA sequence: TGTGCCACCAGACTAGCGGGAGCCAATGAGCAGTTCTTC. Protein sequence: CATRLAGANEQFF. The gene calls are TRBV27 and TRBJ2-1; TRBD2 matches at 12 bases. CDR3 length: 13 amino acids. V lost 10 bases to trimming and J lost 6 bases; unmatched junction nucleotides: 4. Germline V lookup: CDR1 MNHEY, CDR2 SMNVEV (reference sequence).

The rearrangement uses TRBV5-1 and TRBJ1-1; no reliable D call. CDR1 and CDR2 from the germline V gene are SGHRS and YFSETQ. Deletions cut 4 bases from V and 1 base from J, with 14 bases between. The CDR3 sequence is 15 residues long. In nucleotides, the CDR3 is TGCGCCAGCAGCCCAATTCCGGAGGGGAACACTGAAGCTTTCTTT. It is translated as CASSPIPEGNTEAFF.

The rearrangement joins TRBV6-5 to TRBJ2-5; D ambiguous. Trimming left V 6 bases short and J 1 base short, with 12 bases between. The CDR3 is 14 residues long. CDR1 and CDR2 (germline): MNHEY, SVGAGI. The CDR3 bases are TGTGCCAGCAGGTACAGTAGTGGCCAAGAGACCCAGTACTTC. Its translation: CASRYSSGQETQYF.

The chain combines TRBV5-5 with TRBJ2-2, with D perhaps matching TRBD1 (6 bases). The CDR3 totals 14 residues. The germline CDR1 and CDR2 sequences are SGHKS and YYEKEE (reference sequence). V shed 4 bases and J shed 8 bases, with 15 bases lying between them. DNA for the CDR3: TGTGCCAGCAGCCTAACAGGGTCCAGGGGGGAGCTGTTTTTT. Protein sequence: CASSLTGSRGELFF.

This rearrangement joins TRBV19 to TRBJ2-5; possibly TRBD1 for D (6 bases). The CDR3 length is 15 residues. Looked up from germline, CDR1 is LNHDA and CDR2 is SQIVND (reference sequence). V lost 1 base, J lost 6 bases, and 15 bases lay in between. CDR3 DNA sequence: TGTGCCAGTAGTATAGGGGCAGAGGGGGTAAAGACCCAGTACTTC. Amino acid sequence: CASSIGAEGVKTQYF.

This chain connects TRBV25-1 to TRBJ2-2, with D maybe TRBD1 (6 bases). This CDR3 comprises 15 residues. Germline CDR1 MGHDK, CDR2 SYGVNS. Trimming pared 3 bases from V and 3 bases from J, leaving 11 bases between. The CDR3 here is CASSDHREHTGELFF. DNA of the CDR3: TGTGCCAGCAGTGACCACAGGGAGCACACCGGGGAGCTGTTTTTT.

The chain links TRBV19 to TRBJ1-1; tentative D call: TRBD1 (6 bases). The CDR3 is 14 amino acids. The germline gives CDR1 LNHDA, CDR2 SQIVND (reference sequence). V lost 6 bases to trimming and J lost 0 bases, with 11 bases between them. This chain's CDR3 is CASSLTGMNTEAFF. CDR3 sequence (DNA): TGTGCCAGTAGCCTGACAGGAATGAACACTGAAGCTTTCTTT.

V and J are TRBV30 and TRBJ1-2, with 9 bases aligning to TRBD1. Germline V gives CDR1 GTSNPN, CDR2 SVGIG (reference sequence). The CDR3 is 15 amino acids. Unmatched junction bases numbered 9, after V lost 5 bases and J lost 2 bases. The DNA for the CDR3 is TGTGCCTGGGATGGGACAGGGCTTACCAACTATGGCTACACCTTC. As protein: CAWDGTGLTNYGYTF.

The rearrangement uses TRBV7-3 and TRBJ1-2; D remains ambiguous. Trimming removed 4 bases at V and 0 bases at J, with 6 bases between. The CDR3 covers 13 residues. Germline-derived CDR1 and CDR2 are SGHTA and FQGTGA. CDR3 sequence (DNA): TGTGCCAGCAGCTATGGGCCTAACTATGGCTACACCTTC. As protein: CASSYGPNYGYTF.

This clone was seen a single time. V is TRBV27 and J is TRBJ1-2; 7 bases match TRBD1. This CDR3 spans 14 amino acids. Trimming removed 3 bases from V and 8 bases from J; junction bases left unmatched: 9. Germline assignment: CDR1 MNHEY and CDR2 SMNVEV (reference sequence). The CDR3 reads CASSFGTDGEGYTF. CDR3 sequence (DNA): TGTGCCAGCAGTTTCGGGACAGACGGTGAGGGCTACACCTTC.

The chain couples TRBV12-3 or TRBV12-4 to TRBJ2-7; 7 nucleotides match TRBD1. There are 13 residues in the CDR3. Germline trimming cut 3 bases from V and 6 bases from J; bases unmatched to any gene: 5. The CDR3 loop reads CASSLARDSEQYF. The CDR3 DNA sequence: TGTGCCAGCAGTTTGGCCAGGGACAGCGAGCAGTACTTC.

The CDR3 loop is CASSLTPGSVIETQYF. The CDR3, as DNA: TGTGCCAGCTCACTAACGCCGGGGAGCGTTATAGAGACCCAGTACTTC. The chain carries TRBV18 and TRBJ2-5; D may be TRBD2 (5 bases). This CDR3 has 16 amino acids. Trimming pared 4 bases from V and 4 bases from J, leaving 19 bases between. The germline V gene has CDR1 KGHSH and CDR2 LQKENI.

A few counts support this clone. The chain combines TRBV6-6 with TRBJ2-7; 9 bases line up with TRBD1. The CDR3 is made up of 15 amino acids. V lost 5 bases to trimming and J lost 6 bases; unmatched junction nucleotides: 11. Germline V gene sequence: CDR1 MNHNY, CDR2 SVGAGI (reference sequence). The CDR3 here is CASSRPGQGTREQYF. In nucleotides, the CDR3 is TGTGCCAGCAGTCGACCGGGACAGGGTACACGCGAGCAGTACTTC.

The CDR3 coding sequence is TGTGCCAGCAGCTTACACTCGACACCACAAGAGACCCAGTACTTC. This gives the protein CASSLHSTPQETQYF. This chain uses TRBV11-2 with TRBJ2-5; D unresolved. V was trimmed by 2 bases and J by 2 bases, leaving 12 bases between them. This CDR3 comprises 15 residues. CDR1 is SGHAT, CDR2 FQNNGV, per germline.

CDR3 nucleotides: TGTGCCAGCAGGGCAGGGGGAGAAGATACGCAGTATTTT. It specifies CASRAGGEDTQYF. The V gene is TRBV28, the J gene TRBJ2-3; 7 bases are a match to TRBD1. The CDR3 covers 13 residues. V trimming: 6 bases; J trimming: 5 bases; junction bases outside the gene matches: 5. The germline V gene encodes CDR1 MDHEN and CDR2 SYDVKM.

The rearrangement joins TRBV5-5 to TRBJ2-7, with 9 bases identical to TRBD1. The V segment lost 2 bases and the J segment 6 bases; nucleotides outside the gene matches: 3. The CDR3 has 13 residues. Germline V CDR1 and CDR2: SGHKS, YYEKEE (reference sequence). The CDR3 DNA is TGTGCCAGCAGCTTTGGGACAGGGAGCGAGCAGTACGTC. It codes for CASSFGTGSEQYV.

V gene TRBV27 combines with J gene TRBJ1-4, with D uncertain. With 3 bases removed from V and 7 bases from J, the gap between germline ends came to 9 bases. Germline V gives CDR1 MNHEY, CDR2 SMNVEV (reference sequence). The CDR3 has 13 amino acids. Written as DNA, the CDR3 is TGTGCCAGCAGTTTTCTTGTCGGTGAAAAACTGTTTTTT. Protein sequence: CASSFLVGEKLFF. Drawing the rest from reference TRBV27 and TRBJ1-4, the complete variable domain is EAQVTQNPRYLITVTGKKLTVTCSQNMNHEYMSWYRQDPGLGLRQIYYSMNVEVTDKGDVPEGYKVSRKEKRNFPLILESPSPNQTSLYFCASSFLVGEKLFFGSGTQLSVL.

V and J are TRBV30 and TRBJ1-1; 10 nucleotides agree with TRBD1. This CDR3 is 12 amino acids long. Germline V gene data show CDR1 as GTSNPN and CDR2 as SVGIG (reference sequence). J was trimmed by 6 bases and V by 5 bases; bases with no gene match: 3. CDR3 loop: CAWGDRGAEAFF. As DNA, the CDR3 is TGTGCCTGGGGGGACAGGGGCGCTGAAGCTTTCTTT.

CDR3 nucleotide sequence: TGTGCCAGCCTCCTAAGGGGGGGCGCAACTAATGAAAAACTGTTTTTT. As protein: CASLLRGGATNEKLFF. V usage is TRBV28 and J usage is TRBJ1-4, with TRBD1 as a possible D gene (6 bases). The CDR3 covers 16 residues. CDR1 and CDR2 (germline): MDHEN, SYDVKM. V lost 8 bases, J lost 0 bases, and 16 bases lay in between.

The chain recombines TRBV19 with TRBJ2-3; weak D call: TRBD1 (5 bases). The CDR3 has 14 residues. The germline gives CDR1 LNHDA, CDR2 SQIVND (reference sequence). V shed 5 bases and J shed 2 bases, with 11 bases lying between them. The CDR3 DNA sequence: TGTGCCAGTAGTTTGACAGATGCCACAGATACGCAGTATTTT. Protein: CASSLTDATDTQYF.

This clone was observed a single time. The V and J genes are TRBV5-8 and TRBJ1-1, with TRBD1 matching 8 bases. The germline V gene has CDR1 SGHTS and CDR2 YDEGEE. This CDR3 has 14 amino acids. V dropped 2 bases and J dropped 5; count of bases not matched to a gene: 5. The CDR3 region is CASSFRGQVTEAFF. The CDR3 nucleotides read TGTGCCAGCAGCTTCAGGGGGCAAGTTACTGAAGCTTTCTTT. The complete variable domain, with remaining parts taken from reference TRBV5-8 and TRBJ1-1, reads EAGVTQSPTHLIKTRGQQATLRCSPISGHTSVYWYQQALGLGLQFLLWYDEGEERNRGNFPPRFSGRQFPNYSSELNVNALELEDSALYLCASSFRGQVTEAFFGQGTRLTVV.

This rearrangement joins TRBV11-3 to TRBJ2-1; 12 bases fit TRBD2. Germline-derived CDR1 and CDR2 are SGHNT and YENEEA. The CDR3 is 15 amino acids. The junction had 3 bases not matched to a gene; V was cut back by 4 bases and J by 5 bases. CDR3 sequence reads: CASSSRLAGDNEQFF. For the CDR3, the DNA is TGTGCCAGCAGCTCTCGACTAGCGGGGGACAATGAGCAGTTCTTC.

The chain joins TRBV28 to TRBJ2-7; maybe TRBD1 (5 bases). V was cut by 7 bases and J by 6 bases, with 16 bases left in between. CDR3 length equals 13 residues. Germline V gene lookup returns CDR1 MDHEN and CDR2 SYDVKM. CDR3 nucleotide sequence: TGTGCCAGCAAAACGGCAGGGCTGGGCGAGCAGTACTTC. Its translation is CASKTAGLGEQYF.

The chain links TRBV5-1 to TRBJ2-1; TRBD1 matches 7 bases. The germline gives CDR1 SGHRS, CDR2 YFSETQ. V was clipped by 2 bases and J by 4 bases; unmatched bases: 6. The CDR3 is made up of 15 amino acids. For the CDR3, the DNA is TGCGCCAGCAGCTTCGGGACAGCCCAATACAATGAGCAGTTCTTC. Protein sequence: CASSFGTAQYNEQFF.

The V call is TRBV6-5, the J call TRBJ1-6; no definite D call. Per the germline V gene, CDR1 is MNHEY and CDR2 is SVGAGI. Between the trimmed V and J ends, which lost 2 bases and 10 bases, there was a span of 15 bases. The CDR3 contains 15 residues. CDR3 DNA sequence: TGTGCCAGCAGTTACGACTTCTCTCGGCGATCACCCCTCCACTTT. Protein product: CASSYDFSRRSPLHF.

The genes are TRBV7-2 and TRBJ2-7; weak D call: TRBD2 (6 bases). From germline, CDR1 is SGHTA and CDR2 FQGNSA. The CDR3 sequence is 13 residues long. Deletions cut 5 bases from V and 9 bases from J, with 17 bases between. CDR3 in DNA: TGTGCCAGCAGCCTCGACGGGGGAAACCGGCAGTACGTC. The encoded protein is CASSLDGGNRQYV.

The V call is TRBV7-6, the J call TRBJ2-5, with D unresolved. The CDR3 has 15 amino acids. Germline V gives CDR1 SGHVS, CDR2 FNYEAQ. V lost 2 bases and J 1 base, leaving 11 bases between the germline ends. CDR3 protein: CASSLPDWFQETQYF. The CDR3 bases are TGTGCCAGCAGCTTACCAGACTGGTTCCAAGAGACCCAGTACTTC. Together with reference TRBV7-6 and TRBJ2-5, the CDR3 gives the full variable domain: GAGVSQSPRYKVTKRGQDVALRCDPISGHVSLYWYRQALGQGPEFLTYFNYEAQQDKSGLPNDRFSAERPEGSISTLTIQRTEQRDSAMYRCASSLPDWFQETQYFGPGTRLLVL.